This T cell receptor (beta chain) was identified during a study of T cell responses to AZD1222 COVID-19 vaccine. With regard to this clone: As yet, its antigen is unknown.

This CDR3 spans 14 amino acids. V trimming: 5 bases; J trimming: 4 bases; junction bases outside the gene matches: 4. Germline V gene data show CDR1 as SNHLY and CDR2 as FYNNEI. The repertoire was sequenced with immunoSEQ multiplex PCR; TCRdb's copy has only in-frame clones and lacks some. The data hold 120,000 to 150,000 clones, with around 90% observed a single time. Notes on the study in general: The study identified only six AZD1222 recipients as seropositive at baseline.

The source is an adult who received the AZD1222 COVID-19 vaccine. This material consisted of peripheral blood, taken 28 days after the second AZD1222 dose. The chain links TRBV2 to TRBJ1-4; 7 nucleotides match TRBD1. The CDR3 DNA follows: TGTGCCAGCAGTTTGACAGGGTTTAATGAAAAACTGTTTTTT. Encoded protein: CASSLTGFNEKLFF.